This T cell receptor (beta chain) originates from a study of cytomegalovirus exposure and HLA in healthy donors. Germline CDR1 and CDR2: KGHSH and LQKENI. V lost 6 bases, J lost 0 bases, and 12 bases lay in between. The CDR3 consists of 15 residues. Method: immunoSEQ multiplex PCR; TCRdb's copy keeps in-frame clones and lacks some. The sample consists of about 73,000 clones, approximately 96% of them appearing once. The origin of this receptor is a man younger than 30 in good health and CMV-seronegative. The chain links TRBV18 to TRBJ1-5, with D uncertain. The sample was PBMCs. This CDR3 reads CASSFQHNSNQPQHF. The CDR3 coding sequence is TGTGCCAGCTCCTTCCAACATAATAGCAATCAGCCCCAGCATTTT.